Each of the 14 T cell receptor beta chains below was sequenced from the same sample in a study of blood T cell repertoires in COVID-19. The data were produced by immunoSEQ multiplex PCR, yet TCRdb's version contains in-frame clones alone and is incomplete. This sample has about 170,000 clones, with 70% to 90% found just once. Sequenced: peripheral blood. The receptors derive from a woman older than 75 in a cohort sampled during active or convalescent COVID-19.

The chain carries TRBV7-9 and TRBJ1-3; 8 nucleotides match TRBD1. The trim removed 1 base at V and 4 bases at J, leaving 3 bases unmatched. Per the germline V gene, CDR1 is SEHNR and CDR2 is FQNEAQ (reference sequence). CDR3 size: 15 residues. Here the CDR3 reads CASSLVQGAGNTIYF. The CDR3 DNA reads TGTGCCAGCAGCTTAGTCCAGGGGGCCGGAAACACCATATATTTT.

The chain links TRBV29-1 to TRBJ2-7; D is possibly TRBD1 (5 bases). There are 13 residues in the CDR3. The germline V and J ends were trimmed by 4 bases and 1 base, with 11 bases remaining between them. CDR1 SQVTM and CDR2 ANQGSEA come from the germline V gene. The CDR3 loop reads CSVAAGQSYEQYF. CDR3 sequence (DNA): TGCAGCGTTGCGGCAGGGCAGTCCTACGAGCAGTACTTC.

The chain has TRBV19 and TRBJ2-6; possibly TRBD1 for D (5 bases). Germline CDR1 is LNHDA and CDR2 is SQIVND (reference sequence). V was cut by 10 bases and J by 0 bases, with 16 bases left in between. This CDR3 region has 16 residues. The CDR3 region has the DNA TGTGCCACCGACGCAGGGATGCGCTCTGGGGCCAACGTCCTGACTTTC. Encoded protein: CATDAGMRSGANVLTF.

The chain uses TRBV7-9 and TRBJ2-1, with TRBD2 matching 7 bases. V trimming: 6 bases; J trimming: 8 bases; junction bases outside the gene matches: 1. Germline CDR1 SEHNR, CDR2 FQNEAQ (reference sequence). CDR3 size: 11 residues. CDR3 DNA: TGTGCCAGCAGGCGGGAGTATGAGCAGTTCTTC. Its protein product is CASRREYEQFF.

V and J are TRBV3-1 (or the pseudogene TRBV3-2) and TRBJ1-4, with a weak D call TRBD1 (6 bases). CDR3 size: 14 residues. Germline loops: CDR1 LGHDT, CDR2 YNNKEL (reference sequence). The ends were cut back, 5 bases at V and 7 bases at J, with 14 bases in the middle. The CDR3: CASSSGGGVEKLFF. In DNA, the CDR3 is TGTGCCAGCAGCAGCGGGGGGGGCGTTGAAAAACTGTTTTTT.

The V call is TRBV19, the J call TRBJ1-2; 12 bases match TRBD1. Germline-derived CDR1 and CDR2 are LNHDA and SQIVND (reference sequence). The CDR3 covers 17 residues. The trim removed 6 bases at V and 0 bases at J, leaving 8 bases unmatched. This CDR3 reads CASRSGTGGSANYGYTF. CDR3 in DNA: TGTGCCAGTAGATCCGGGACAGGGGGCTCGGCTAACTATGGCTACACCTTC.

The V and J genes are TRBV7-9 and TRBJ2-7; 8 bases line up with TRBD2. The trim removed 6 bases at V and 7 bases at J, leaving 5 bases unmatched. CDR1 SEHNR and CDR2 FQNEAQ come from the germline V gene (reference sequence). The CDR3 sequence is 12 residues long. In DNA, the CDR3 is TGTGCCAGCAGACTCCCGGGAGGGGAGCAGTACTTC. Translation: CASRLPGGEQYF.

The chain is built from TRBV3-1 (or the pseudogene TRBV3-2) and TRBJ2-1, with TRBD2 matching 10 bases. Germline CDR1 reads LGHDT; CDR2 reads YNNKEL (reference sequence). The CDR3 runs to 14 residues. Unmatched junction bases numbered 7, after V lost 6 bases and J lost 8 bases. The CDR3 DNA reads TGTGCCAGCAGACTCCTAGCGGGGGCTGATGAGCAGTTCTTC. It yields the protein CASRLLAGADEQFF.

This clone was detected only a few times. The gene calls are TRBV7-2 and TRBJ1-4, with 9 positions matching TRBD1. V lost 5 bases to trimming and J lost 8 bases; unmatched junction nucleotides: 9. Germline V gene data show CDR1 as SGHTA and CDR2 as FQGNSA. The CDR3 length is 15 residues. CDR3 loop: CASSPGTGIGEKLFF. For the CDR3, the DNA is TGTGCCAGCAGCCCCGGGACAGGGATAGGCGAAAAACTGTTTTTT. Combining the CDR3 with reference TRBV7-2 and TRBJ1-4 gives the whole variable domain GAGVSQSPSNKVTEKGKDVELRCDPISGHTALYWYRQSLGQGLEFLIYFQGNSAPDKSGLPSDRFSAERTGGSVSTLTIQRTQQEDSAVYLCASSPGTGIGEKLFFGSGTQLSVL.

This chain connects TRBV27 to TRBJ1-5; 7 nucleotides align to TRBD1. Losses at the gene ends were 2 bases for V and 5 bases for J; bases not matched to a gene: 21. The germline CDR1 and CDR2 sequences are MNHEY and SMNVEV (reference sequence). The CDR3 is 20 residues long. CDR3 in DNA: TGTGCCAGCAGTTTAGGGCTGCGCACCCCAACGGACAGGCGACATCAGCCCCAGCATTTT. This translates into CASSLGLRTPTDRRHQPQHF.

The V gene is TRBV6-5, the J gene TRBJ1-6; D is unresolved. The germline V gene has CDR1 MNHEY and CDR2 SVGAGI. CDR3 length: 14 amino acids. V was clipped by 6 bases and J by 5 bases, with 11 bases between them. CDR3 nucleotide sequence: TGTGCCAGCAGATGGACTACAGATAATTCACCCCTCCACTTT. This codes for CASRWTTDNSPLHF.

In its sample, this clone was seen once. The chain employs TRBV6-5 and TRBJ1-2, with 9 bases aligning to TRBD1. Looked up from germline, CDR1 is MNHEY and CDR2 is SVGAGI. This CDR3 spans 13 amino acids. V lost 6 bases and J lost 8; bases outside the gene matches: 7. DNA of the CDR3: TGTGCCAGCAGAACACAGGGGGCTGACGGCTACACCTTC. It codes for CASRTQGADGYTF.

The CDR3 DNA reads as TGTGCCAGCAGTCAACAGGGCGCTGGGGCCAACGTCCTGACTTTC. This translates into CASSQQGAGANVLTF. J is TRBJ2-6 and V is TRBV5-4; D may be TRBD1 (6 bases). Trimming shortened V by 5 bases and J by 2 bases, and 11 bases separated the two germline ends. Germline V gene data show CDR1 as SGHNT and CDR2 as YYREEE (reference sequence). CDR3 length: 15 amino acids.

The count of this clone is one. V is TRBV2 and J is TRBJ1-2; TRBD1 might be the D (6 bases). The germline gives CDR1 SNHLY, CDR2 FYNNEI. The CDR3 runs 13 residues. V was shortened by 5 bases and J by 8 bases, with 15 bases between the two germline ends. CDR3 in amino acids: CASSPETGRGYTF. CDR3 sequence (DNA): TGTGCCAGCAGTCCTGAGACAGGCCGCGGCTACACCTTC.